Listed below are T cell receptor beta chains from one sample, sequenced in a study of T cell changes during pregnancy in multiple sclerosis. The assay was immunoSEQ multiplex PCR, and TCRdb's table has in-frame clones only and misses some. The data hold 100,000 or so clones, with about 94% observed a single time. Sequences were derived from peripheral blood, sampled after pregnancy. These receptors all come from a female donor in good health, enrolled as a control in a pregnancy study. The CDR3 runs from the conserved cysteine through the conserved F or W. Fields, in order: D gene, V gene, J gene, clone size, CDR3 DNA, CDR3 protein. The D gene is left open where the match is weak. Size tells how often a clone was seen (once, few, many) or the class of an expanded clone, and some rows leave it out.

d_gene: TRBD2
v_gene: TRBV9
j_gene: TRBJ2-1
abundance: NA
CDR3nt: TGTGCCAGCAGCGTCCACCTAGCGGGAGGCGCCAATGAGCAGTTCTTC
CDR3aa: CASSVHLAGGANEQFF

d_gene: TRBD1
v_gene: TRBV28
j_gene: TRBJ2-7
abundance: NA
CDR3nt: TGTGCCAGCAGCGGGACAGCGAAGAACGAGCAGTACTTC
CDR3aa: CASSGTAKNEQYF

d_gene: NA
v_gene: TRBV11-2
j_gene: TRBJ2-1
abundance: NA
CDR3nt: TGTGCCAGCAGCCCCCAGGGAGGCAGCTCCTACAATGAGCAGTTCTTC
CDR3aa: CASSPQGGSSYNEQFF

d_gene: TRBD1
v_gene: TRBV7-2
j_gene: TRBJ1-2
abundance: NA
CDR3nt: TGTGCCAGCAGCTTACAAGGGACAGACCCCTATGGCTACACCTTC
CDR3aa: CASSLQGTDPYGYTF

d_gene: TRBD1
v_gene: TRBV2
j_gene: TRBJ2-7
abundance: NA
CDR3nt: TGTGCCAGCAGTTCGACAGGGGGCTTCTACGAGCAGTACTTC
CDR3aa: CASSSTGGFYEQYF

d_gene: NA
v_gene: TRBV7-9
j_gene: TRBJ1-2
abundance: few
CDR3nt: TGTGCCAGCAGCTTAGCGTCCGGGAACTATGGCTACACCTTC
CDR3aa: CASSLASGNYGYTF

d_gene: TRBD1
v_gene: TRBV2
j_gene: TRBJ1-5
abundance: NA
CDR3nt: TGTGCCAGCAGAGGCCAAAGGACAGGGGGCAATCAGCCCCAGCATTTT
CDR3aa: CASRGQRTGGNQPQHF

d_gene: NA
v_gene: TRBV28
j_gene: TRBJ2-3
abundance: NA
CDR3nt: TGTGCCAGCGCGAGCGGCGGGTCGCGGTATGGGCAGTATTTT
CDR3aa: CASASGGSRYGQYF

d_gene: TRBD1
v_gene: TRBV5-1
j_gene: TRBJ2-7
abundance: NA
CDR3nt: TGCGCCAGCAGGGTGACAGGGGACTCCTACGAGCAGTACTTC
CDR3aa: CASRVTGDSYEQYF

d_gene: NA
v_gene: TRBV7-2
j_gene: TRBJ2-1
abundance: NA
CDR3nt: TGTGCCAGCAGCTTATATGGGACTGTCAATGAGCAGTTCTTC
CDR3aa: CASSLYGTVNEQFF

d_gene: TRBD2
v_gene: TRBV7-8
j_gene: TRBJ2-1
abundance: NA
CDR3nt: TGTGCCAGTACCAGAACCGGGACTAGCGGGAGTAATGAGCAGTTCTTC
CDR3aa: CASTRTGTSGSNEQFF

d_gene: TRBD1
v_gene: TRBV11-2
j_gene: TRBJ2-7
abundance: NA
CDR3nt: TGTGCCAGCAGCTTAGGGGACAGGGTCATCTACGAGCAGTACTTC
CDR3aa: CASSLGDRVIYEQYF

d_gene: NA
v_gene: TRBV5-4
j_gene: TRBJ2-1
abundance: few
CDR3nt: TGTGCCAGCAGCTTACCGGCTAGCGCCTCCTACAATGAGCAGTTCTTC
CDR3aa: CASSLPASASYNEQFF

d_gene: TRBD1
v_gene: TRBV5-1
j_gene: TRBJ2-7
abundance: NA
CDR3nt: TGCGCCAGCAGCTTAGGACAGGTCCGATCCTACGAGCAGTACTTC
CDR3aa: CASSLGQVRSYEQYF

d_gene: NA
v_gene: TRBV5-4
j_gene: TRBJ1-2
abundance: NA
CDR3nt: TGTGCCAGCAGCTTGACTACGTCCTTACGGACCTTC
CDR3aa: CASSLTTSLRTF

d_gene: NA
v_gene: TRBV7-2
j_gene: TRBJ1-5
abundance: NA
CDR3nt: TGTGCCAGCAGCTTCTATGGCAATCAGCCCCAGCATTTT
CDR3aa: CASSFYGNQPQHF

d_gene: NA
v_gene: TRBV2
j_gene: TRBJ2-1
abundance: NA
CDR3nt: TGTGCCAGCAGTGTTGAAATCGGCTCCTACAATGAGCAGTTCTTC
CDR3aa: CASSVEIGSYNEQFF

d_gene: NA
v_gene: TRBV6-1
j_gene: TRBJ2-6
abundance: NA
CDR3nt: TGTGCCAGCAGTGAAGAGGGGTCTGGGGCCAACGTCCTGACTTTC
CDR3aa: CASSEEGSGANVLTF

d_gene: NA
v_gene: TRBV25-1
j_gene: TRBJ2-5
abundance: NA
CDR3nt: TGTGCCAGCAGTTCCAGGACAGATACAGAGACCCAGTACTTC
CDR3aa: CASSSRTDTETQYF

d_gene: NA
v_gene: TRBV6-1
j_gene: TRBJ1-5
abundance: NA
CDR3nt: TGTGCCAGCGGTCAGGGGATTTATAGCAATCAGCCCCAGCATTTT
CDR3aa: CASGQGIYSNQPQHF

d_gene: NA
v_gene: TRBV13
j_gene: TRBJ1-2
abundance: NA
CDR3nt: TGTGCCAGCAGCTTAGCCGTTCAGGGCAGGGCCAATGGCTACACCTTC
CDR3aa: CASSLAVQGRANGYTF

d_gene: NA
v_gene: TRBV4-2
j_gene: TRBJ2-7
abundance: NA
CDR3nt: TGTGCCAGCAGCCAAGAATCGGCTTCGGCGGAGAACGAGCAGTACTTC
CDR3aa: CASSQESASAENEQYF

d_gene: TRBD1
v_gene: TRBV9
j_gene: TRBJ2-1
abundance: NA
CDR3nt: TGTGCCACCGGGACAGGATCCTACAATGAGCAGTTCTTC
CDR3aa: CATGTGSYNEQFF

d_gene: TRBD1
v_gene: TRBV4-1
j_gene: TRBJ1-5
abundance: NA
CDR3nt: TGCGCCAGCAGCCAAGATGACAGGGGGCAGCCCCAGCATTTT
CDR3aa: CASSQDDRGQPQHF

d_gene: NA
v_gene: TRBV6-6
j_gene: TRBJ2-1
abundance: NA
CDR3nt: TGTGCCAGCAGACTCAAACAGGGTATGAATGAGCAGTTCTTC
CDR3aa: CASRLKQGMNEQFF

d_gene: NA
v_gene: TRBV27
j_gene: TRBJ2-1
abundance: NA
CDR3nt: TGTGCCAGCAGTTCCAAACTATACAATGAGCAGTTCTTC
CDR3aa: CASSSKLYNEQFF

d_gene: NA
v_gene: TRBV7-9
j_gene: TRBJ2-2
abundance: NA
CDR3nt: TGTGCCAGCAGCCAACCCGCCTCGGGGACCGGGGAGCTGTTTTTT
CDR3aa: CASSQPASGTGELFF

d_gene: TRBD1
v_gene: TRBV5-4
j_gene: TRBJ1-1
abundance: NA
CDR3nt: TGTGCCAGCAGCCTCCTTCAGGGGGCCATGAACACTGAAGCTTTCTTT
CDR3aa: CASSLLQGAMNTEAFF

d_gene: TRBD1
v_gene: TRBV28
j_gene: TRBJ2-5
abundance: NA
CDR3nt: TGTGCCACCACGGACAGGGAAGAGACCCAGTACTTC
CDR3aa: CATTDREETQYF

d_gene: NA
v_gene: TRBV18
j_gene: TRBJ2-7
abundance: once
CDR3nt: TGTGCCAGCTCACCAGGAGGGTGGTACGAGCAGTACTTC
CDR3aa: CASSPGGWYEQYF

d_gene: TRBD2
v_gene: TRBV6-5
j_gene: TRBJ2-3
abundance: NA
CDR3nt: TGTGCCAGCAGTAAGCTAGCGGGAACCCCAGATACGCAGTATTTT
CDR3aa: CASSKLAGTPDTQYF

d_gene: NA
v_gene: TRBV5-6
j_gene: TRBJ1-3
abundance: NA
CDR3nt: TGTGCCAGCACTCCCTTTCGCTCTGGAAACACCATATATTTT
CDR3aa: CASTPFRSGNTIYF

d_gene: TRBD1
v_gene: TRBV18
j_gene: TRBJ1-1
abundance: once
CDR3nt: TGTGCCAGCTCACGGGACAGGATTAACACTGAAGCTTTCTTT
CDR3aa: CASSRDRINTEAFF

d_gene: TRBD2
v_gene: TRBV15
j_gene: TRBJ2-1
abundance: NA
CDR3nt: TGTGCCACCAGGCTCCGGGGGGGGACTAGCGGGACGGATGAGCAGTTCTTC
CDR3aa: CATRLRGGTSGTDEQFF

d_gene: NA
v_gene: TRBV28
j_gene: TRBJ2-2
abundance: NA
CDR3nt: TGTGCCAGCAGTCCAGACACCGGGGAGCTGTTTTTT
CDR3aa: CASSPDTGELFF

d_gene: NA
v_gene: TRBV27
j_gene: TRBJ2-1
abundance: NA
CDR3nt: TGTGCCAGCAGTTCCCTGCTCGGTGGCGGCTACAATGAGCAGTTCTTC
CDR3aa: CASSSLLGGGYNEQFF

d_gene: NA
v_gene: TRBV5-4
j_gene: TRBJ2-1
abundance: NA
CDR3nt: TGTGCCAGCAGCCAGGGCGCAGTGGATGAGCAGTTCTTC
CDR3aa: CASSQGAVDEQFF

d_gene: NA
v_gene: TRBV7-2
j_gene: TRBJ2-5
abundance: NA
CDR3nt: TGTGCCAGCAGCTCTATTCACTGGTACCAAGAGACCCAGTACTTC
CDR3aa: CASSSIHWYQETQYF

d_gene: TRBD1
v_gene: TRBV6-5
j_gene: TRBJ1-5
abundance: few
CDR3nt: TGTGCCAGCAGCCGCACCGGGACAGACAATCAGCCCCAGCATTTT
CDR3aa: CASSRTGTDNQPQHF

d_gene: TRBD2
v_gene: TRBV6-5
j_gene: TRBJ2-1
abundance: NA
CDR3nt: TGTGCCAGCAAGAGGGCGGGGGGCAATGAGCAGTTCTTC
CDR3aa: CASKRAGGNEQFF

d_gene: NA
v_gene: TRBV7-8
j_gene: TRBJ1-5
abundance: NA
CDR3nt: TGTGCCAGCAGCTTAGGACAAAATCAGCCCCAGCATTTT
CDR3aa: CASSLGQNQPQHF

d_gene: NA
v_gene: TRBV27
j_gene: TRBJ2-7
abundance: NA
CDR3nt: TGTGCCAGCAGTTTAAAACACTTCCGGAGCTCCTACGAGCAGTACTTC
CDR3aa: CASSLKHFRSSYEQYF

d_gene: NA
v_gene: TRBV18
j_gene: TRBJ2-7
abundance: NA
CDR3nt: TGTGCCAGCTCACCAGCCGCCGGCTACGAGCAGTACTTC
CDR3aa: CASSPAAGYEQYF

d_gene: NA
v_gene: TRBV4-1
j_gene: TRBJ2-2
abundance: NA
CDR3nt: TGCGCCAGCAGCCAGCCCAACGGGGAAGAGCTGTTTTTT
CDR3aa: CASSQPNGEELFF

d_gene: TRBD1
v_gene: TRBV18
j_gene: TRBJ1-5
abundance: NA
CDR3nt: TGTGCCAGCTCACCTGCCCGGACAGGTCAGCCCCAGCATTTT
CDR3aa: CASSPARTGQPQHF

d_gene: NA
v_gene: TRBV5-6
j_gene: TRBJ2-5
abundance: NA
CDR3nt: TGTGCCAGCAGCTTGGAGGCGGCGATTTCGGGGGAGACCCAGTACTTC
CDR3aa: CASSLEAAISGETQYF

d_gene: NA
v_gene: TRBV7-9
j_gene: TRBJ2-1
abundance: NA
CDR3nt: TGTGCCAGCAGCTTAGAAAGCGCCTACAATGAGCAGTTCTTC
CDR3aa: CASSLESAYNEQFF

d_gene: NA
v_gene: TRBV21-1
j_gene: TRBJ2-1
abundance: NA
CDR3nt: TGTGCCAGCAGCAAAGGGGAGGAGGGACTAGCGGGATTCAATGAGCAGTTCTTC
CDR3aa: CASSKGEEGLAGFNEQFF

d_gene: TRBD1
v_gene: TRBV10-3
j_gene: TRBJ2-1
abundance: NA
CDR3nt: TGTGCCATCAGTGAGCGGGACAGGGAGCAGTTCTTC
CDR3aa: CAISERDREQFF

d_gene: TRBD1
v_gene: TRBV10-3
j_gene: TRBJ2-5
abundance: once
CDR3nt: TGTGCCATCAGCCCCACAGGGGGAGAGACCCAGTACTTC
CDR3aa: CAISPTGGETQYF